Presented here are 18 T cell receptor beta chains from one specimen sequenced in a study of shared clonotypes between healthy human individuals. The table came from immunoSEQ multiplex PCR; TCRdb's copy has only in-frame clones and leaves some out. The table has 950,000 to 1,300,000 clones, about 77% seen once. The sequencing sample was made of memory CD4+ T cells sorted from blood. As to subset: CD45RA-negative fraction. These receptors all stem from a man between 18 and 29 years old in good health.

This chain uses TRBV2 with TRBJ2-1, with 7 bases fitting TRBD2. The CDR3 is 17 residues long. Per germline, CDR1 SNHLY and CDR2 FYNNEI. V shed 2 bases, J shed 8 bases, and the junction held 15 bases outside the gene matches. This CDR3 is CASSENPGLILGYEQFF. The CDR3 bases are TGTGCCAGCAGTGAAAACCCGGGACTAATCCTGGGCTATGAGCAGTTCTTC. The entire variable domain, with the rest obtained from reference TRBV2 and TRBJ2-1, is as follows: EPEVTQTPSHQVTQMGQEVILRCVPISNHLYFYWYRQILGQKVEFLVSFYNNEISEKSEIFDDQFSVERPDGSNFTLKIRSTKLEDSAMYFCASSENPGLILGYEQFFGPGTRLTVL.

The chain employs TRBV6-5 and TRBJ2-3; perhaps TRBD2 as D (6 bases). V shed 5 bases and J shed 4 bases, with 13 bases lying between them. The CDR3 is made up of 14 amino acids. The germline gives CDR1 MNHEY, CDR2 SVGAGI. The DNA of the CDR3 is TGTGCCAGCAGTGGGCAGTCGGGGGCAGATACGCAGTATTTT. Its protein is CASSGQSGADTQYF.

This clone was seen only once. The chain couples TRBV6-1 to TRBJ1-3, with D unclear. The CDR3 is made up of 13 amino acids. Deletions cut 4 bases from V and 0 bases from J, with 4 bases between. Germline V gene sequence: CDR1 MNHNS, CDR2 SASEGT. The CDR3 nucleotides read TGTGCCAGCAGTGCCACCTCTGGAAACACCATATATTTT. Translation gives CASSATSGNTIYF.

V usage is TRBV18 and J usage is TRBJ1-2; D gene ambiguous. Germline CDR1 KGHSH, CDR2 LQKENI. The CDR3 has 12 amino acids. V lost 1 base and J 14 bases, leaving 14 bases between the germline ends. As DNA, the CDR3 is TGTGCCAGCTCACCACGGGGAAATCGGAGGACCTTC. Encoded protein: CASSPRGNRRTF.

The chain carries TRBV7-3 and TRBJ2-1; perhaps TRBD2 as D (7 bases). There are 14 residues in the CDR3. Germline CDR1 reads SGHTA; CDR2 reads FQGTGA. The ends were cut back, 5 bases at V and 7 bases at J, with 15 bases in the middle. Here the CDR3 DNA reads TGTGCCAGCAGCCTAAGGGGGGGCCAGAATGAGCAGTTCTTC. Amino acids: CASSLRGGQNEQFF.

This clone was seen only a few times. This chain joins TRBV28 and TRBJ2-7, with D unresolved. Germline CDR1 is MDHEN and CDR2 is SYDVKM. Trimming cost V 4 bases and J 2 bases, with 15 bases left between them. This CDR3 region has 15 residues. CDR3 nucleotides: TGTGCCAGCAGTTGGTTCCGCCAGGAGCCCTACGAGCAGTACTTC. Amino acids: CASSWFRQEPYEQYF.

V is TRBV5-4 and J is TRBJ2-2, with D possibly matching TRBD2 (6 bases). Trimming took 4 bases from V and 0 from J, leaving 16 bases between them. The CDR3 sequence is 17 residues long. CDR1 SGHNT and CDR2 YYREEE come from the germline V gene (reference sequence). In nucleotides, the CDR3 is TGTGCCAGCAGCCCGGGAAGAGCGGGCTCGAACACCGGGGAGCTGTTTTTT. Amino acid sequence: CASSPGRAGSNTGELFF.

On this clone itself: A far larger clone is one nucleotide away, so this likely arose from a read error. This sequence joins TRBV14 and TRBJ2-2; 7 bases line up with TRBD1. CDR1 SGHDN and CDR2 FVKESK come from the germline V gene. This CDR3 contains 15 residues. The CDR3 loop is CAGSLQTGSTGELFF. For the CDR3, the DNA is TGTGCCGGCAGCCTTCAGACAGGGAGCACCGGGGAGCTGTTTTTT.

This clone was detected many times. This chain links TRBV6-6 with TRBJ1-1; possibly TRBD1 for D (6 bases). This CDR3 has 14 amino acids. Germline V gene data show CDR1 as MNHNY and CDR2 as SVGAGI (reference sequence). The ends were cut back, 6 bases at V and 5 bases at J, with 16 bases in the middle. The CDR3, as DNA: TGTGCCAGCAGCCTACAGGGATTCGGGACTGAAGCTTTCTTT. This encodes CASSLQGFGTEAFF.

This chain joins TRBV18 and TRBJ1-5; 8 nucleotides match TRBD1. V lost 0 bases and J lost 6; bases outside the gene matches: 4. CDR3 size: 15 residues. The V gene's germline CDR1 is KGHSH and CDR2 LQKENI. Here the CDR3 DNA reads TGTGCCAGCTCACCACCCGGACAGGGCGGTCAGCCCCAGCATTTT. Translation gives CASSPPGQGGQPQHF.

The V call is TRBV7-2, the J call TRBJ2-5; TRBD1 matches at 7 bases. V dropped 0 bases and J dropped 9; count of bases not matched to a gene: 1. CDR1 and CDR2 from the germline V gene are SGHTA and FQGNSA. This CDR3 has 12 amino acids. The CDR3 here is CASSLAQGAQYF. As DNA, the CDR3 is TGTGCCAGCAGCTTAGCGCAGGGGGCCCAGTACTTC.

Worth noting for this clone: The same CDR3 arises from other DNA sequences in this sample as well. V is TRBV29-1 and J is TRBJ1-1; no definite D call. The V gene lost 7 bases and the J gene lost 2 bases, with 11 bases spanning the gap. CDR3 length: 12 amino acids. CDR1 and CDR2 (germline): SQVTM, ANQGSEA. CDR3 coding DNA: TGCAGCGCCCGGACGGGAAACACTGAAGCTTTCTTT. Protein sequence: CSARTGNTEAFF.

For the CDR3, the DNA is TGTGCCAGCAGCGTAGGCATCGACAGTGGGGAAGAGACCCAGTACTTC. The encoded protein is CASSVGIDSGEETQYF. This chain joins TRBV9 and TRBJ2-5, with a weak D call TRBD1 (5 bases). In germline, CDR1 is SGDLS, CDR2 YYNGEE. V shed 0 bases and J shed 3 bases, with 15 bases lying between them. This CDR3 is 16 amino acids long.

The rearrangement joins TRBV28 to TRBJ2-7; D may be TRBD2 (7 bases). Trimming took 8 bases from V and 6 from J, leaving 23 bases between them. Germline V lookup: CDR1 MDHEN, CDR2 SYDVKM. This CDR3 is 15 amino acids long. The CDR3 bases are TGTGCCAGCGCCCCAAGCGGGGACAAGGCCTCCGAGCAGTACTTC. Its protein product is CASAPSGDKASEQYF. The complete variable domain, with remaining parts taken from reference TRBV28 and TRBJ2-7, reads DVKVTQSSRYLVKRTGEKVFLECVQDMDHENMFWYRQDPGLGLRLIYFSYDVKMKEKGDIPEGYSVSREKKERFSLILESASTNQTSMYLCASAPSGDKASEQYFGPGTRLTVT.

The CDR3 DNA reads as TGTGCCAGCAGCTTGGCAGGAGGGCCCTACGAGCAGTACTTC. It translates to CASSLAGGPYEQYF. This chain joins TRBV5-6 and TRBJ2-7, with D perhaps matching TRBD2 (6 bases). The CDR3 covers 14 residues. The germline gives CDR1 SGHDT, CDR2 YYEEEE. V dropped 0 bases and J dropped 2 bases, with 9 bases sitting between them.

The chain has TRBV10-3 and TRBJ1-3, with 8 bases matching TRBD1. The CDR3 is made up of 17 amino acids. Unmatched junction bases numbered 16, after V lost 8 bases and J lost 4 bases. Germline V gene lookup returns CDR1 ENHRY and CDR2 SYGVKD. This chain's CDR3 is CAIGDRGGQAAGNTIYF. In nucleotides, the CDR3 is TGTGCCATCGGGGACCGCGGGGGACAGGCGGCCGGAAACACCATATATTTT.

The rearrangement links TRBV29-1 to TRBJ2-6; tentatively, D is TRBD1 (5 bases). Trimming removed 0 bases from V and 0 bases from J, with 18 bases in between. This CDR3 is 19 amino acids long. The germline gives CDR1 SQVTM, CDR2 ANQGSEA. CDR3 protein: CSVEEDSRVFISGANVLTF. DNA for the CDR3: TGCAGCGTTGAAGAGGATAGCAGGGTTTTTATCTCTGGGGCCAACGTCCTGACTTTC.

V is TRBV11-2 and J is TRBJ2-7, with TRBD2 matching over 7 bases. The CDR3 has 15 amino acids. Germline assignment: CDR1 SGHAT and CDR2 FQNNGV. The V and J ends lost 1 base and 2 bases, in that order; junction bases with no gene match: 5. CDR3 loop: CASSLGLAETYEQYF. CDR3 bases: TGTGCCAGCAGCTTAGGTCTAGCGGAAACCTACGAGCAGTACTTC.